A selection of T cell receptor beta chains follows, all from one sample in a study of T cell responses to AZD1222 COVID-19 vaccine. This table comes from immunoSEQ multiplex PCR, and its TCRdb copy is limited to in-frame clones, with some not included. The sample lists 100,000 to 120,000 clones; approximately 90% were seen once. The starting material was peripheral blood, obtained 28 days after the second AZD1222 dose. The receptors were gathered from an adult who received the AZD1222 COVID-19 vaccine. Both conserved end residues are part of each CDR3.

v_call	j_call	cdr3_length	cdr3_aa
TRBV6-5	TRBJ1-6	13	CAGDRGYNSPLHF
TRBV27	TRBJ1-5	14	CASIHSGGGQPQHF
TRBV5-8	TRBJ1-4	15	CASSLGQGLNEKLFF
TRBV2	TRBJ1-1	15	CASSERSTSPTGAFF
TRBV2	TRBJ1-2	11	CASSEGEGYTF
TRBV19	TRBJ1-1	16	CASTEGGRGQKREAFF
TRBV5-1	TRBJ2-3	16	CASSRDSDSSTDTQYF
TRBV24-1	TRBJ1-2	13	CATSAHRDYGYTF
TRBV28	TRBJ2-2	13	CASMTGGIGELFF
TRBV3-1/TRBV3-2	TRBJ1-5	14	CASSQVASNQPQHF
TRBV3-1/TRBV3-2	TRBJ2-6	17	CASSRAGYSSGANVLTF
TRBV4-2	TRBJ1-1	15	CASSPVGQGNTEAFF
TRBV7-9	TRBJ1-2	15	CASSFGQGQVYGYTF
TRBV27	TRBJ2-5	14	CASSLLSVGETQYF
TRBV28	TRBJ2-1	16	CASSLTGTEHYNEQFF
TRBV3-1/TRBV3-2	TRBJ1-3	15	CASSQGSLSGNTIYF
TRBV5-1	TRBJ2-5	14	CASSLATGKETQYF
TRBV3-1/TRBV3-2	TRBJ2-7	12	CASSGQGGEQYF
TRBV21-1	TRBJ1-5	15	CASTPGGYSNQPQHF
TRBV25-1	TRBJ1-2	15	CASSDPGSANYGYTF
TRBV18	TRBJ1-2	13	CASSPDPNYGYTF
TRBV6-5	TRBJ2-7	16	CASSYRGLAGQYEQYF
TRBV23-1	TRBJ2-5	17	CASSPTTGTGVGETQYF
TRBV19	TRBJ2-1	15	CASGNFNPGDNEQFF
TRBV10-3	TRBJ1-2	17	CAISEADRVPPNYGYTF
TRBV28	TRBJ1-5	21	CASSSSYRTGTLPYSNQPQHF
TRBV6-5	TRBJ2-5	15	CASSDPGTVAETQYF
TRBV2	TRBJ2-2	15	CASSLRQGQEKELFF
TRBV4-2	TRBJ1-5	15	CASSQEGQGYQPQHF
TRBV2	TRBJ2-5	16	CASRVSRDRGWETQYF
TRBV7-6	TRBJ2-5	16	CASSLRSGDRQETQYF
TRBV6-5	TRBJ2-2	10	CASFGGELFF
TRBV19	TRBJ2-2	17	CASNNRQGVRNTGELFF
TRBV3-1/TRBV3-2	TRBJ1-3	16	CASSQGIGGFGNTIYF
TRBV5-1	TRBJ2-7	15	CASSLGLAGTYEQYF
TRBV19	TRBJ2-3	18	CATQPQGAGFGDTDTQYF
TRBV7-9	TRBJ1-2	14	CASSPVGNNYGYTF
TRBV2	TRBJ2-3	10	CASSETRQYF
TRBV4-1	TRBJ1-5	20	CASSSFSLRGIGQGDQPQHF
TRBV27	TRBJ1-2	17	CASSLRSGGIMNYGYTF
TRBV5-1	TRBJ2-5	13	CASSPTGEETQYF
TRBV5-1	TRBJ2-3	13	CASSSGLKDTQYF
TRBV6-4	TRBJ1-1	13	CASSGSHGTEAFF
TRBV27	TRBJ2-5	16	CASSFAGTGGQKTQYF
TRBV6-5	TRBJ1-5	13	CASSYSPKPPQHF
TRBV3-1/TRBV3-2	TRBJ2-1	19	CASSLSGREGDLKYNEQFF